This TCR beta chain was profiled in a study of cytomegalovirus exposure and HLA in healthy donors. Findings of the study overall: Later analysis suggested links between common viral pathogens and several top significant clusters. Researchers counted 164 TCR beta chains as cytomegalovirus-associated.

PCR involved 60 Vbeta and 13 Jbeta primers. TCRdb's table, derived via immunoSEQ multiplex PCR, lists solely in-frame clones and lacks some. The table records 75,000 to 80,000 clones, about three quarters of them present only once. This clone appeared a single time. As yet, its antigen is unknown. There were likely unrecorded immune exposures, though donors were nominally healthy when sampled. The sample consisted of PBMCs. The receptor comes from a male donor in good health and CMV-seropositive.

The chain's CDR3 is CASSLETGASEKLFF. The CDR3 nucleotides read TGCGCCAGCAGCTTGGAGACAGGGGCAAGTGAAAAACTGTTTTTT. The rearrangement uses TRBV5-1 and TRBJ1-4, with TRBD1 matching 8 bases. CDR3 size: 15 residues. CDR1 is SGHRS and CDR2 is YFSETQ in the germline V gene. The J segment lost 7 bases and the V segment lost 0 bases, leaving 5 bases of the junction unmatched.